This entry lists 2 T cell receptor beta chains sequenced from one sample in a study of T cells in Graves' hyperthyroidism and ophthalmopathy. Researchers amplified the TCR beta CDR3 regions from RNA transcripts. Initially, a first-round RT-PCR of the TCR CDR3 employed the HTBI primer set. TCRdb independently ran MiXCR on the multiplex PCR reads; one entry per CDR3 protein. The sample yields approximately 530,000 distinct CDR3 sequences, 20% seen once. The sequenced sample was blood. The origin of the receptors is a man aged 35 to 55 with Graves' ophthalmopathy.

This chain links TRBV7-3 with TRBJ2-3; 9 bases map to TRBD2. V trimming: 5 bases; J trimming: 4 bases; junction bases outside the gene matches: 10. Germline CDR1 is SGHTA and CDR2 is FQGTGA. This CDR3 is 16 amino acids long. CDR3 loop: CASSPLAGGLADTQYF. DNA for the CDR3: TGTGCCAGCAGCCCCCTGGCGGGAGGGCTGGCAGATACGCAGTATTTT.

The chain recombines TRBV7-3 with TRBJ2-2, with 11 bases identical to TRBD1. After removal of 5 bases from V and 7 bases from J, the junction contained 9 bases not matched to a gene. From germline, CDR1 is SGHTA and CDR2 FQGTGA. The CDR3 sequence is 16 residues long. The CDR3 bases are TGTGCCAGCAGCCCAGGACAGGGGGCGTCTTTCGGGGAGCTGTTTTTT. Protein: CASSPGQGASFGELFF.